The source of this T cell receptor (beta chain) is a study of a mutant IDH1 vaccine in newly diagnosed glioma. Sequencing used immunoSEQ multiplex PCR; TCRdb keeps in-frame clones, though not all of them. The table includes approximately 35,000 clones, 85% to 90% detected once. Concerning this clone itself: Its antigen remains unknown.

Time point denoted: week 23, last vaccination. Doses of 300 ug of mutant IDH1 20-mer peptide were given with topical imiquimod. CDR1 MGHRA and CDR2 YSYEKL come from the germline V gene. V lost 1 base and J lost 4; bases outside the gene matches: 11. The CDR3 runs 17 residues. The origin of this receptor is a man in his forties with glioma. The starting material was PBMCs, obtained from a glioma patient whose treatment included an IDH1 peptide vaccine. The V call is TRBV4-1, the J call TRBJ2-5; TRBD2 matches at 8 bases. CDR3 sequence reads: CASSQAPELAGRETQYF. CDR3 nucleotides: TGCGCCAGCAGCCAAGCCCCTGAGCTAGCGGGTCGAGAGACCCAGTACTTC.